The 9 T cell receptor beta chains below were found in one sample sequenced in a study of T cell responses to AZD1222 COVID-19 vaccine. Libraries were prepared by immunoSEQ multiplex PCR; TCRdb keeps only in-frame clonotypes and omits some of them. The sample has approximately 150,000 clones; roughly 87% are singletons. Here the sequenced sample was peripheral blood, taken on day 0 of AZD1222 vaccination. These receptor sequences come from an adult in good health.

The CDR3 nucleotides are TGTGCCAGTAGTATCCAGATATATCAGCCCCAGCATTTT. It encodes CASSIQIYQPQHF. The chain has TRBV19 and TRBJ1-5; D unclear. CDR3 length: 13 amino acids. Germline V gene data show CDR1 as LNHDA and CDR2 as SQIVND (reference sequence). With 3 bases removed from V and 5 bases from J, the gap between germline ends came to 8 bases.

J is TRBJ2-1 and V is TRBV11-3; tentative D call: TRBD2 (6 bases). CDR3 length: 15 amino acids. Germline V gives CDR1 SGHNT, CDR2 YENEEA. The ends were cut back, 4 bases at V and 8 bases at J, with 18 bases in the middle. CDR3 region: CASSSTEGRVHEQFF. The CDR3 nucleotides read TGTGCCAGCAGCTCCACGGAGGGGCGAGTGCATGAGCAGTTCTTC.

This clone was found once. This chain uses TRBV4-1 with TRBJ2-7; D not resolved. The germline CDR1 and CDR2 sequences are MGHRA and YSYEKL. Trimming took off 5 bases at V and 3 bases at J, with 17 bases between the two ends. The CDR3 totals 15 residues. DNA of the CDR3: TGCGCCAGCAGCGTCGATGGTGGACCCGGCTACGAGCAGTACTTC. The encoded protein is CASSVDGGPGYEQYF.

V gene TRBV5-1 combines with J gene TRBJ2-3; 10 bases align to TRBD2. CDR3 length: 16 amino acids. The germline CDR1 and CDR2 sequences are SGHRS and YFSETQ. Trimming took 0 bases from V and 5 from J; bases not matched to a gene: 6. CDR3 in DNA: TGCGCCAGCAGCTTGGACGGAAGCGGGAGGGTAGATACGCAGTATTTT. It codes for CASSLDGSGRVDTQYF.

The chain couples TRBV10-3 to TRBJ2-1, with TRBD2 identical over 11 bases. Germline loops: CDR1 ENHRY, CDR2 SYGVKD. The CDR3 length is 14 residues. V lost 2 bases to trimming and J lost 7 bases; unmatched junction nucleotides: 1. This chain's CDR3 is CAISETSGGNEQFF. CDR3 bases: TGTGCCATCAGTGAGACTAGCGGGGGTAATGAGCAGTTCTTC.

The V and J genes are TRBV11-2 and TRBJ1-2; TRBD1 matches at 8 bases. This CDR3 has 14 residues. The V gene end was trimmed by 7 bases and the J gene end by 3 bases; junction bases not matched to a gene: 7. CDR1 is SGHAT, CDR2 FQNNGV, per germline. The CDR3 is CASTAGQVYYGYTF. The CDR3 DNA follows: TGTGCCAGCACCGCGGGACAGGTGTACTATGGCTACACCTTC.

This chain links TRBV18 with TRBJ1-1, with 9 bases that match TRBD1. The germline V gene has CDR1 KGHSH and CDR2 LQKENI. The CDR3 has 14 residues. After removal of 5 bases from V and 7 bases from J, the junction contained 8 bases not matched to a gene. The CDR3 coding sequence is TGTGCCAGCTCATTGGACAGGGGCCAACTTGAAGCTTTCTTT. Translated, it gives CASSLDRGQLEAFF.

The chain's CDR3 is CASILSGVSNEQFF. DNA for the CDR3: TGTGCCAGCATTCTCTCTGGCGTCAGCAATGAGCAGTTCTTC. The V and J genes are TRBV6-5 and TRBJ2-1, with D uncertain. Trimming stripped 7 bases from V and 6 bases from J, with 16 bases between. This CDR3 contains 14 residues. Germline-derived CDR1 and CDR2 are MNHEY and SVGAGI.

V is TRBV30 and J is TRBJ1-3; TRBD1 is a possible D gene (5 bases). The CDR3 totals 13 residues. Deletions cut 3 bases from V and 7 bases from J, with 13 bases between. Germline V gene sequence: CDR1 GTSNPN, CDR2 SVGIG (reference sequence). CDR3 residues: CAWRLSGRNTIYF. CDR3 sequence (DNA): TGTGCCTGGAGGTTGTCAGGGAGGAACACCATATATTTT. The whole variable domain, filled in from reference TRBV30 and TRBJ1-3, reads SQTIHQWPATLVQPVGSPLSLECTVEGTSNPNLYWYRQAAGRGLQLLFYSVGIGQISSEVPQNLSASRPQDRQFILSSKKLLLSDSGFYLCAWRLSGRNTIYFGEGSWLTVV.